The 13 T cell receptor beta chains listed next were all sequenced from one sample in a study of multiple sclerosis patients with progressive multifocal leukoencephalopathy. Time point indicated: about a year of natalizumab therapy. The repertoire was sequenced with immunoSEQ multiplex PCR; TCRdb's copy has only in-frame clones and lacks some. Among 20,000 to 30,000 clones listed, around 90% were seen once. This sample comprised PBMCs, obtained from a patient treated with natalizumab. The receptors derive from a man aged 25 to 40 with multiple sclerosis.

This rearrangement joins TRBV10-3 to TRBJ2-2; 11 bases are a match to TRBD1. The germline CDR1 and CDR2 sequences are ENHRY and SYGVKD. The CDR3 sequence is 18 residues long. J lost 4 bases, V lost 6 bases, and 13 bases had no gene match. The chain's CDR3 is CAISPRTGGIIGTGELFF. The CDR3 region has the DNA TGTGCCATCAGCCCTAGGACAGGGGGCATTATTGGCACCGGGGAGCTGTTTTTT.

The chain links TRBV30 to TRBJ2-7; possibly TRBD1 or TRBD2 for D (6 bases each). CDR3 length: 13 amino acids. The V and J ends lost 7 bases and 6 bases respectively, with 19 bases between them. Germline values: CDR1 GTSNPN, CDR2 SVGIG (reference sequence). As DNA, the CDR3 is TGTGCCTCGGGACTGAACAGGGAGAGCGAGCAGTACTTC. As protein: CASGLNRESEQYF.

The genes are TRBV2 and TRBJ1-1; 8 bases line up with TRBD1. V lost 8 bases, J lost 6 bases, and 8 bases stayed unmatched. Germline CDR1 reads SNHLY; CDR2 reads FYNNEI. The length of the CDR3 is 13 residues. For the CDR3, the DNA is TGTGCCAGCGCCGGACAGGGAGGCGCTGAAGCTTTCTTT. Protein product: CASAGQGGAEAFF.

This clone is a singleton in its sample. This rearrangement joins TRBV11-3 to TRBJ2-1; TRBD2 aligns across 8 bases. V was clipped by 3 bases and J by 5 bases; unmatched bases: 12. The CDR3 length is 17 residues. The germline gives CDR1 SGHNT, CDR2 YENEEA. CDR3: CASSFGLAGRRDNEQFF. The DNA of the CDR3 is TGTGCCAGCAGCTTCGGGCTAGCGGGCCGGAGGGACAATGAGCAGTTCTTC.

The rearrangement uses TRBV19 and TRBJ2-1; D gene ambiguous. The germline V gene has CDR1 LNHDA and CDR2 SQIVND (reference sequence). Trimming left V 3 bases short and J 6 bases short, with 9 bases between. The CDR3 is 13 amino acids. The CDR3, as DNA: TGTGCCAGTAGTATGCGAGAGGCCAATGAGCAGTTCTTC. Its protein product is CASSMREANEQFF.

The sample holds one count of this clone. This chain uses TRBV7-9 with TRBJ2-1; TRBD2 might be the D (6 bases). This CDR3 is built from 14 residues. Per germline, CDR1 SEHNR and CDR2 FQNEAQ (reference sequence). The ends were cut back, 1 base at V and 10 bases at J, with 14 bases in the middle. CDR3 sequence reads: CASSLVRTGLEQFF. The DNA for the CDR3 is TGTGCCAGCAGCTTAGTGAGGACGGGACTCGAGCAGTTCTTC.

The rearrangement links TRBV6-5 to TRBJ2-3, with TRBD1 matching 9 bases. There are 16 residues in the CDR3. Germline assignment: CDR1 MNHEY and CDR2 SVGAGI. Trimming cost V 3 bases and J 5 bases; bases outside gene matches: 9. The CDR3 bases are TGTGCCAGCAGTTATTCCCGGGACAGGGCACAAGATACGCAGTATTTT. This codes for CASSYSRDRAQDTQYF.

The chain employs TRBV12-5 and TRBJ2-3; no firm D call. CDR3 length: 17 amino acids. The germline V gene has CDR1 LGHNT and CDR2 FRNRAP. Trimming cost V 0 bases and J 3 bases, with 16 bases left between them. The CDR3 reads CASGLVVGSSRTDTQYF. CDR3 coding DNA: TGTGCTAGTGGTTTGGTAGTGGGGTCATCAAGGACAGATACGCAGTATTTT.

In nucleotides, the CDR3 is TGTGCCAGCAGCTTACAGAGCACCGGGGAGCTGTTTTTT. The encoded protein is CASSLQSTGELFF. This chain uses TRBV7-2 with TRBJ2-2; D not certain. The CDR3 covers 13 residues. Germline CDR1 is SGHTA and CDR2 is FQGNSA. V gave up 2 bases and J gave up 4 bases, with 5 bases separating them.

The J gene is TRBJ1-2, the V gene TRBV9; D unclear. The V gene's germline CDR1 is SGDLS and CDR2 YYNGEE. This CDR3 region has 12 residues. The germline V and J ends were trimmed by 4 bases and 3 bases, with 7 bases remaining between them. CDR3 region: CASSSNHYGYTF. DNA for the CDR3: TGTGCCAGCAGCTCGAACCACTATGGCTACACCTTC.

The chain carries TRBV10-2 and TRBJ2-2; perhaps TRBD2 as D (6 bases). The CDR3 totals 15 residues. Deletions cut 5 bases from V and 1 base from J, with 11 bases between. Germline V gene lookup returns CDR1 WSHSY and CDR2 SAAADI. CDR3 protein: CASSWLRGNTGELFF. The CDR3 DNA follows: TGCGCCAGCAGTTGGTTGCGGGGGAACACCGGGGAGCTGTTTTTT.

This rearrangement joins TRBV2 to TRBJ2-3, with 10 positions matching TRBD1. Germline trimming cut 5 bases from V and 7 bases from J; bases unmatched to any gene: 3. From germline, CDR1 is SNHLY and CDR2 FYNNEI. The CDR3 runs to 13 residues. Written as DNA, the CDR3 is TGTGCCAGCAGTTGGGACAGGGGAAATACGCAGTATTTT. Encoded protein: CASSWDRGNTQYF. Drawing the rest from reference TRBV2 and TRBJ2-3, the complete variable domain is EPEVTQTPSHQVTQMGQEVILRCVPISNHLYFYWYRQILGQKVEFLVSFYNNEISEKSEIFDDQFSVERPDGSNFTLKIRSTKLEDSAMYFCASSWDRGNTQYFGPGTRLTVL.

The genes are TRBV7-9 and TRBJ2-2; tentatively, D is TRBD2 (6 bases). The CDR3 spans 16 residues. Between the trimmed V and J ends, which lost 3 bases and 6 bases, there was a span of 17 bases. CDR1 and CDR2 from the germline V gene are SEHNR and FQNEAQ (reference sequence). DNA of the CDR3: TGTGCCAGCAGCTTGGGAGGTGGGAGTTTCGCCGGGGAGCTGTTTTTT. It specifies CASSLGGGSFAGELFF.